One and the same sample provided the 4 T cell receptor beta chains below, sequenced in a study of CD8 T cells in Susac syndrome. With random hexamers, roughly 0.5 to 1 ug RNA was reverse transcribed. TCRdb reprocessed the immunoSEQ multiplex PCR reads with MiXCR, giving one entry per CDR3 protein. This sample has around 190,000 distinct CDR3 sequences, with approximately 94% found just once. The sequenced sample was CD4+ T cells from PBMCs. The source of these receptors is a human donor in good health.

The CDR3 DNA reads as TGCAGCGTTTTTCCCTACAATGAGCAGTTCTTC. Its translation is CSVFPYNEQFF. V gene TRBV29-1 combines with J gene TRBJ2-1; D is unresolved. With 5 bases removed from V and 2 bases from J, the gap between germline ends came to 4 bases. This CDR3 is built from 11 residues. Germline V gives CDR1 SQVTM, CDR2 ANQGSEA.

The CDR3 loop reads CASRPPGQGLGEQYF. The CDR3 DNA reads as TGTGCCAGCAGGCCCCCGGGACAGGGGCTGGGTGAGCAGTACTTC. The V gene is TRBV7-9, the J gene TRBJ2-7, with 10 nucleotides matching TRBD1. This CDR3 region has 15 residues. V was clipped by 6 bases and J by 7 bases; unmatched bases: 12. From germline, CDR1 is SEHNR and CDR2 FQNEAQ (reference sequence).

The V gene is TRBV5-1, the J gene TRBJ1-1; TRBD1 is a possible D gene (5 bases). This CDR3 comprises 17 residues. Germline V gene data show CDR1 as SGHRS and CDR2 as YFSETQ. The germline V and J ends were trimmed by 0 bases and 0 bases, with 15 bases remaining between them. The CDR3 loop reads CASSLGRRQSMNTEAFF. CDR3 nucleotides: TGCGCCAGCAGCTTGGGACGGAGACAGAGTATGAACACTGAAGCTTTCTTT.

The rearrangement uses TRBV5-1 and TRBJ2-3; weak D call: TRBD2 (6 bases). This CDR3 comprises 12 residues. The germline V gene has CDR1 SGHRS and CDR2 YFSETQ. V lost 4 bases, J lost 5 bases, and 8 bases lay in between. The CDR3 DNA is TGCGCCAGCAGCAGAGCGGGAGATACGCAGTATTTT. It is translated as CASSRAGDTQYF.